This T cell receptor (beta chain) stems from a study of blood T cell repertoires in COVID-19. This clone was found a few times. Here immunoSEQ multiplex PCR was the method, and the copy in TCRdb shows in-frame clones only, minus some. Of some 130,000 clones listed, less than 90% were seen once; the top ten hold 1.5% to 2%. There are 17 residues in the CDR3. This chain connects TRBV21-1 to TRBJ2-7; the D segment call TRBD1 is taken from the table without a DNA check. TRBV21-1 is a listed pseudogene. This TCR was recovered from a man between 70 and 80 years old with acute or convalescent COVID-19. Sequencing was done on a sample of peripheral blood. The CDR3 coding sequence is TGTGCCAGCAGCTCCCGGGAGAGCCGGGACAGGGGGTACGAGCAGTACTTC. Translation: CASSSRESRDRGYEQYF.